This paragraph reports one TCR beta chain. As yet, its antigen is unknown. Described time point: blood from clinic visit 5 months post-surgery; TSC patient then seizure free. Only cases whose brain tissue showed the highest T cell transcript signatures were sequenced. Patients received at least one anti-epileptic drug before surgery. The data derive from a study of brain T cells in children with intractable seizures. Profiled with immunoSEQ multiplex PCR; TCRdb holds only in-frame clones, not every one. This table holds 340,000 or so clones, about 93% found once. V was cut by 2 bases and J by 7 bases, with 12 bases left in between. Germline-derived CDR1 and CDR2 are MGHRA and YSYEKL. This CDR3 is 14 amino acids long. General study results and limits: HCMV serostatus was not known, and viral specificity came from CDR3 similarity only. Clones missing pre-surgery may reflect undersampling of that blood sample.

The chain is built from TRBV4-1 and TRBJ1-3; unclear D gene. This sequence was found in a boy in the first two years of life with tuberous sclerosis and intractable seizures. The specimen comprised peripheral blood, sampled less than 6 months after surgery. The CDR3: CASSQNPARNTIYF. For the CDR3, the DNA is TGCGCCAGCAGCCAAAACCCGGCGCGGAACACCATATATTTT.